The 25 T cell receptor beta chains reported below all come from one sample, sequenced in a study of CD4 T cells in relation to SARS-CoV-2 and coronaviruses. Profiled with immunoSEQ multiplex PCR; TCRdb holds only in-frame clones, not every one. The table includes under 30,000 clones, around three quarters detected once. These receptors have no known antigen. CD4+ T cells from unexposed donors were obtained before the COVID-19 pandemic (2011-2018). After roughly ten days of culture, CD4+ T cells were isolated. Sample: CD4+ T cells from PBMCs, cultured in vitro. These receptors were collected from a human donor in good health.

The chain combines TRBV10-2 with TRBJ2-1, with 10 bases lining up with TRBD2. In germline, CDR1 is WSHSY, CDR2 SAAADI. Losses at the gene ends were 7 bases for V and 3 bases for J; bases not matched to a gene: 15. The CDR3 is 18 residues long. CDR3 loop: CASTPGLAGAVVYNEQFF. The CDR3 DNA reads TGCGCCAGCACCCCCGGGCTAGCGGGGGCCGTTGTCTACAATGAGCAGTTCTTC.

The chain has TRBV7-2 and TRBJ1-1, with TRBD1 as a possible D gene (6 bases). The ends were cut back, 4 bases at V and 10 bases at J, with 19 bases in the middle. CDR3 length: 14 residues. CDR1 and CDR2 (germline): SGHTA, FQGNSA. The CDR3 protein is CASSSPQGPGLAFF. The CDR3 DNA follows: TGTGCCAGCAGCTCGCCCCAGGGGCCGGGGTTAGCTTTCTTT.

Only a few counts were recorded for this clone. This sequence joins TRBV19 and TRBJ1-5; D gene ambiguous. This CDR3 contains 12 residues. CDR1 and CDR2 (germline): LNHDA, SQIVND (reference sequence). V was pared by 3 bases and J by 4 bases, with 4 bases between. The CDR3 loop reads CASSISNQPQHF. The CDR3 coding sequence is TGTGCCAGTAGTATCAGTAATCAGCCCCAGCATTTT.

In nucleotides, the CDR3 is TGTGCCAGCAGATTTACCGGGTCCACCTACGAGCAGTACTTC. It yields the protein CASRFTGSTYEQYF. This rearrangement joins TRBV11-2 to TRBJ2-7; D not resolved. V lost 6 bases and J lost 2, with 14 bases in between. CDR1 SGHAT and CDR2 FQNNGV come from the germline V gene. The CDR3 has 14 amino acids.

The CDR3 spells CASSLAGPWDEQFF. CDR3 nucleotide sequence: TGCGCCAGCAGCTTGGCCGGGCCATGGGATGAGCAGTTCTTC. V usage is TRBV5-1 and J usage is TRBJ2-1; D is unclear. Deletions cut 0 bases from V and 8 bases from J, with 12 bases between. The CDR3 covers 14 residues. Germline values: CDR1 SGHRS, CDR2 YFSETQ.

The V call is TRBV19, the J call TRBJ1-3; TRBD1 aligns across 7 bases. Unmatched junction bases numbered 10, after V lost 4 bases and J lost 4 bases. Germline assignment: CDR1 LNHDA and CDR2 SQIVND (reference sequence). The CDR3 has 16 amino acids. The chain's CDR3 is CASSTLQGSYGNTIYF. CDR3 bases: TGTGCCAGTAGTACCTTACAGGGGTCCTACGGAAACACCATATATTTT.

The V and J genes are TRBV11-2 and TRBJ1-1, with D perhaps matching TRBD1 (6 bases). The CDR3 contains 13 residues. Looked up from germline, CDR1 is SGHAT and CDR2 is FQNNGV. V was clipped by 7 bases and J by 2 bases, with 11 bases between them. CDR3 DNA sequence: TGTGCCAGCAAAACAGGGTACAACACTGAAGCTTTCTTT. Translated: CASKTGYNTEAFF. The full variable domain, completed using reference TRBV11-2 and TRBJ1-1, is EAGVAQSPRYKIIEKRQSVAFWCNPISGHATLYWYQQILGQGPKLLIQFQNNGVVDDSQLPKDRFSAERLKGVDSTLKIQPAKLEDSAVYLCASKTGYNTEAFFGQGTRLTVV.

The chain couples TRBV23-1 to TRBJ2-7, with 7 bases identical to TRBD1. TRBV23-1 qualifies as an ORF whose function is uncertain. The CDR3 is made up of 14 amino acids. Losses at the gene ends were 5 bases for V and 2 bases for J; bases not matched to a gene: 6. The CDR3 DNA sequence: TGCGCCAGCAGTTCCAGGACAGGAGCCTACGAGCAGTACTTC. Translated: CASSSRTGAYEQYF.

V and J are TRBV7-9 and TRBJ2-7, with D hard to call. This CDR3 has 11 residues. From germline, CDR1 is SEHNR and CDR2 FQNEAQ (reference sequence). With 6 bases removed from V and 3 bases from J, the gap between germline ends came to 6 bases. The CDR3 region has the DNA TGTGCCAGCAGTTTGAACTACGAGCAGTACTTC. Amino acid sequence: CASSLNYEQYF.

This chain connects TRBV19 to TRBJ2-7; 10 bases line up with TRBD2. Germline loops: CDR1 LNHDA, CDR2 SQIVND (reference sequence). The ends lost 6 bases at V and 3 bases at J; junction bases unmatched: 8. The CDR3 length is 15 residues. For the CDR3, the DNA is TGTGCCAGTAGCCCTAGCGGGAGAATTCTCTACGAGCAGTACTTC. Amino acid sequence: CASSPSGRILYEQYF.

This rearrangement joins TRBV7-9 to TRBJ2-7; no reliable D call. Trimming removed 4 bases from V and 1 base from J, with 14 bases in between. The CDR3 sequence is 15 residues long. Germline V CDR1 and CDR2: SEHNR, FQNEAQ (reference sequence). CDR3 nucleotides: TGTGCCAGCAGCTCGCCCTGGGGTAGTTCCTACGAGCAGTACTTC. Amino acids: CASSSPWGSSYEQYF.

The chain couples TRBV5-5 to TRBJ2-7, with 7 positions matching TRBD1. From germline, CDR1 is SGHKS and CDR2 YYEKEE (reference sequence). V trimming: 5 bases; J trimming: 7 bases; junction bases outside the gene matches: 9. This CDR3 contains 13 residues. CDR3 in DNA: TGTGCCAGCAGAAAGACAGGGTTACAGGAGCAGTACTTC. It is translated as CASRKTGLQEQYF.

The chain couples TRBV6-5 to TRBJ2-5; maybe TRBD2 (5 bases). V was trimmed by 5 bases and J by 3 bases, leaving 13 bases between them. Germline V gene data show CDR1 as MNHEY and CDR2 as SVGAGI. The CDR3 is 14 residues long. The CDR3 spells CASSPLRAKETQYF. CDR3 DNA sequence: TGTGCCAGCAGTCCACTGCGGGCTAAAGAGACCCAGTACTTC.

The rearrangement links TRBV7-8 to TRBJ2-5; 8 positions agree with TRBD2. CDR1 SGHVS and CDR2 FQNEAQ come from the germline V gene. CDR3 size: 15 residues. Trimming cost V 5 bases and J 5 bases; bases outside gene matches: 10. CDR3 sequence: CASSTKRTSRETQYF. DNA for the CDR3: TGTGCCAGCAGCACCAAGAGGACTAGCCGGGAGACCCAGTACTTC.

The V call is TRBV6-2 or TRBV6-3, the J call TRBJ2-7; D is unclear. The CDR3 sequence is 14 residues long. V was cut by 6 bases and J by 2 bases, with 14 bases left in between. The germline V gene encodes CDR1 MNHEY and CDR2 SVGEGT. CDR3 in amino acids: CASSPSSVTYEQYF. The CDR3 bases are TGTGCCAGCAGCCCAAGTTCCGTAACCTACGAGCAGTACTTC.

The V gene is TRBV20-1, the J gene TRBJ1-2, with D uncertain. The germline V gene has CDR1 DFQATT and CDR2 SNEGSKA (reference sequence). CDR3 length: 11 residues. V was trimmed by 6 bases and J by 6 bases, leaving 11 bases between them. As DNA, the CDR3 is TGCAGTGCGGTGTCTCCTGATGGCTACACCTTC. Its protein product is CSAVSPDGYTF.

The CDR3 bases are TGTGCCAGCAGTGCCGAGGGGGCCTTAATTAATCAGCCCCAGCATTTT. Protein product: CASSAEGALINQPQHF. The rearrangement uses TRBV6-1 and TRBJ1-5; 7 nucleotides align to TRBD1. The germline gives CDR1 MNHNS, CDR2 SASEGT. The CDR3 is 16 amino acids. With V trimmed by 4 bases and J by 4 bases, 10 bases remained unmatched.

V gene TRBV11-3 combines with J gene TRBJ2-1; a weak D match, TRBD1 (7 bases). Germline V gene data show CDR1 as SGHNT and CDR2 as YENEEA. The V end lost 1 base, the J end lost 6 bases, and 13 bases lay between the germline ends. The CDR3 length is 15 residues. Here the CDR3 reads CASSLGVQGGNEQFF. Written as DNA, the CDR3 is TGTGCCAGCAGCTTAGGGGTGCAGGGGGGCAATGAGCAGTTCTTC.

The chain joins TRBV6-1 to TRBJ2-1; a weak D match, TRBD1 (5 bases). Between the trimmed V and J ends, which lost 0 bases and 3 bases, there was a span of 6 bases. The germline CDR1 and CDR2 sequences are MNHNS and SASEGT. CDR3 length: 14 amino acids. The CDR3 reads CASSEAQGYNEQFF. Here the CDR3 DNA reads TGTGCCAGCAGTGAAGCCCAGGGCTACAATGAGCAGTTCTTC.

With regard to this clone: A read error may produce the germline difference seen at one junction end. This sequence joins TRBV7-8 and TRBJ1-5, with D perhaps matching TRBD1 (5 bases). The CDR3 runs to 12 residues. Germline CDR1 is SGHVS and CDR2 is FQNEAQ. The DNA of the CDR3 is TGTGCCAGCAGCTCGGCGGCGGGGCCCCGGCATTTT. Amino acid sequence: CASSSAAGPRHF.

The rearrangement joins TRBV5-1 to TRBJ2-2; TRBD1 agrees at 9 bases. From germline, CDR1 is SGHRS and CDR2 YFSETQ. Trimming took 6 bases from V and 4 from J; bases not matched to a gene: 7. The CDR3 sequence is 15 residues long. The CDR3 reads CASKGGQGLTGELFF. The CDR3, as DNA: TGCGCCAGCAAGGGGGGACAGGGCCTCACCGGGGAGCTGTTTTTT.

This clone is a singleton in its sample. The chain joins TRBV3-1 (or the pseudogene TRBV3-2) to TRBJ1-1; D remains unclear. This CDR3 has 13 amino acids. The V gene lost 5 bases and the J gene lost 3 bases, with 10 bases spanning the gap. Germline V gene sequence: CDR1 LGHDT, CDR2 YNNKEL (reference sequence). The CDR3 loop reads CASSRREHTEAFF. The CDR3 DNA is TGTGCCAGCAGCAGACGGGAGCACACTGAAGCTTTCTTT.

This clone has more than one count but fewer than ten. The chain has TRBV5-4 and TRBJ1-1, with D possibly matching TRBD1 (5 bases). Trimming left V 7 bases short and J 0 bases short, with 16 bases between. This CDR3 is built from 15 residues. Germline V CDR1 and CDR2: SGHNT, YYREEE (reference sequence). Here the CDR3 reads CASARGTLMNTEAFF. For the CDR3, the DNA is TGTGCCAGCGCAAGGGGAACTCTCATGAACACTGAAGCTTTCTTT.

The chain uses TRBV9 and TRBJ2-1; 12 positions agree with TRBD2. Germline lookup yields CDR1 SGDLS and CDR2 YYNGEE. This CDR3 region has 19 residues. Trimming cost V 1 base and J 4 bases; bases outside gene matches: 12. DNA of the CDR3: TGTGCCAGCAGCGTATCTGCTAGCGGGGGGGCCCGGATATACAATGAGCAGTTCTTC. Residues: CASSVSASGGARIYNEQFF.

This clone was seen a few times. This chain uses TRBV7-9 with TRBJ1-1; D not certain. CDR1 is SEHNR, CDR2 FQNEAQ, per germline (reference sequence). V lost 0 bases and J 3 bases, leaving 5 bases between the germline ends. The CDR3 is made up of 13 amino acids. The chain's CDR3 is CASSLAGYTEAFF. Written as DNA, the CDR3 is TGTGCCAGCAGCTTAGCCGGATACACTGAAGCTTTCTTT. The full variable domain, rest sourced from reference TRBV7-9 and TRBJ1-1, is DTGVSQNPRHKITKRGQNVTFRCDPISEHNRLYWYRQTLGQGPEFLTYFQNEAQLEKSRLLSDRFSAERPKGSFSTLEIQRTEQGDSAMYLCASSLAGYTEAFFGQGTRLTVV.